Presented here are 30 T cell receptor beta chains from one specimen sequenced in a study of multiple sclerosis patients with progressive multifocal leukoencephalopathy. TCRdb keeps only in-frame clones here, not all; method: immunoSEQ multiplex PCR. The data contain 25,000 to 35,000 clones, more than 70% of them singletons. Time point noted: time of PML onset. The sequences come from PBMCs, collected from a patient treated with natalizumab. The receptors stem from a young woman with progressive multifocal leukoencephalopathy.

This rearrangement joins TRBV5-1 to TRBJ2-7; TRBD2 might be the D (6 bases). In germline, CDR1 is SGHRS, CDR2 YFSETQ. The V end lost 0 bases, the J end lost 1 base, and 17 bases lay between the germline ends. The CDR3 is made up of 17 amino acids. CDR3 sequence: CASSLGERAGLSYEQYF. The CDR3, as DNA: TGCGCCAGCAGCTTGGGCGAGAGGGCGGGGTTATCCTACGAGCAGTACTTC.

This clone was recorded only once. The chain combines TRBV2 with TRBJ2-5; possibly TRBD1 for D (5 bases). V gave up 8 bases and J gave up 14 bases, with 21 bases separating them. Germline V gene data show CDR1 as SNHLY and CDR2 as FYNNEI. This CDR3 region has 12 residues. The CDR3 protein is CASARTLYEQYF. CDR3 nucleotide sequence: TGTGCCAGCGCTCGGACACTCTACGAGCAATACTTC. The whole variable domain, filled in from reference TRBV2 and TRBJ2-5, reads EPEVTQTPSHQVTQMGQEVILRCVPISNHLYFYWYRQILGQKVEFLVSFYNNEISEKSEIFDDQFSVERPDGSNFTLKIRSTKLEDSAMYFCASARTLYEQYFGPGTRLLVL.

The rearrangement joins TRBV6-5 to TRBJ1-2; D may be TRBD1 (6 bases). Germline V gene data show CDR1 as MNHEY and CDR2 as SVGAGI. The V gene lost 7 bases and the J gene lost 7 bases, with 19 bases spanning the gap. The CDR3 runs 14 residues. The CDR3 coding sequence is TGTGCCAGCAAAAAACAGGGATTCGAAACTGGCTACACCTTC. Its translation is CASKKQGFETGYTF.

This clone was seen more than once but under ten times. The chain uses TRBV5-4 and TRBJ2-3, with 9 bases lining up with TRBD2. The CDR3 runs to 16 residues. J gave up 2 bases and V 4 bases, and 8 bases lay outside the gene matches. The germline V gene encodes CDR1 SGHNT and CDR2 YYREEE (reference sequence). The CDR3 loop reads CASSLSGGHPTDTQYF. In DNA, the CDR3 is TGTGCCAGCAGCCTGAGCGGGGGGCACCCCACAGATACGCAGTATTTT.

The rearrangement joins TRBV6-1 to TRBJ2-2; 8 bases align to TRBD1. This CDR3 is 15 amino acids long. Germline V gene data show CDR1 as MNHNS and CDR2 as SASEGT. The V and J ends lost 5 bases and 4 bases, in that order; junction bases with no gene match: 6. The CDR3 DNA sequence: TGTGCCAGCAGTAGGGGGACAGGAACCACCGGGGAGCTGTTTTTT. It specifies CASSRGTGTTGELFF.

J is TRBJ2-7 and V is TRBV6-1, with D perhaps TRBD1 (5 bases). V lost 5 bases to trimming and J lost 5 bases, with 13 bases between them. Germline V gene lookup returns CDR1 MNHNS and CDR2 SASEGT. CDR3 length equals 13 residues. The CDR3 spells CASSLIQDNEQYF. In nucleotides, the CDR3 is TGTGCCAGCAGTTTAATACAGGACAACGAGCAGTACTTC.

This chain uses TRBV10-1 with TRBJ1-2, with 8 positions matching TRBD1. This CDR3 is built from 13 residues. V dropped 5 bases and J dropped 8; count of bases not matched to a gene: 7. Germline lookup yields CDR1 WNHNN and CDR2 SYGVQD (reference sequence). The CDR3 is CASSLGQGNGYTF. CDR3 in DNA: TGCGCCAGCAGTCTAGGACAGGGAAACGGCTACACCTTC.

This sequence joins TRBV7-3 and TRBJ2-3; no clear D gene. Germline V gene sequence: CDR1 SGHTA, CDR2 FQGTGA. V was shortened by 2 bases and J by 3 bases, with 6 bases between the two germline ends. CDR3 length equals 13 residues. CDR3 amino acids: CASSLQETDTQYF. The CDR3 DNA follows: TGTGCCAGCAGCTTACAGGAAACAGATACGCAGTATTTT.

The count of this clone is one. Other DNA variants within this sample encode the same CDR3. This sequence joins TRBV29-1 and TRBJ1-2; 7 bases are a match to TRBD1. Germline loops: CDR1 SQVTM, CDR2 ANQGSEA. J lost 7 bases, V lost 1 base, and 6 bases had no gene match. The CDR3 sequence is 13 residues long. CDR3 loop: CSVEGQGVGGYTF. The CDR3 nucleotides read TGCAGCGTTGAAGGGCAGGGGGTGGGTGGCTACACCTTC.

The CDR3 nucleotides read TGCGCCAGCAGTCAGACCCCCGGGACAGATAAAGAGACCCAGTACTTC. It yields the protein CASSQTPGTDKETQYF. The genes are TRBV23-1 and TRBJ2-5, with 7 bases fitting TRBD1. TRBV23-1 is an ORF; its function is uncertain. The CDR3 contains 16 residues. Losses at the gene ends were 3 bases for V and 3 bases for J; bases not matched to a gene: 10.

The J gene is TRBJ2-7, the V gene TRBV4-3, with D uncertain. CDR1 and CDR2 from the germline V gene are LGHNA and YSLEER. The CDR3 consists of 16 residues. The ends were cut back, 0 bases at V and 3 bases at J, with 15 bases in the middle. As DNA, the CDR3 is TGCGCCAGCAGCCAAGATCGAAACTCCTTACTCTACGAGCAGTACTTC. As protein: CASSQDRNSLLYEQYF.

The chain joins TRBV5-1 to TRBJ1-4; 11 nucleotides line up with TRBD1. This CDR3 comprises 16 residues. Germline trimming cut 4 bases from V and 7 bases from J; bases unmatched to any gene: 9. In germline, CDR1 is SGHRS, CDR2 YFSETQ. This CDR3 reads CASSTLDRGRGEKLFF. In nucleotides, the CDR3 is TGCGCCAGCAGCACCCTGGACAGGGGGCGCGGTGAAAAACTGTTTTTT.

In this sample, this clone turned up once. The gene calls are TRBV5-1 and TRBJ2-6; 9 nucleotides agree with TRBD1. CDR3 length equals 16 residues. CDR1 is SGHRS, CDR2 YFSETQ, per germline. V trimming: 4 bases; J trimming: 3 bases; junction bases outside the gene matches: 5. The CDR3 coding sequence is TGCGCCAGCAGCGTTGGGACAGGGAGTGGGGCCAACGTCCTGACTTTC. Protein product: CASSVGTGSGANVLTF.

The V call is TRBV6-6, the J call TRBJ2-5; D call uncertain. This CDR3 region has 14 residues. Germline values: CDR1 MNHNY, CDR2 SVGAGI (reference sequence). Trimming left V 6 bases short and J 2 bases short, with 13 bases between. CDR3 nucleotides: TGTGCCAGCAGAAGAAGTATGAGACAAGAGACCCAGTACTTC. Residues: CASRRSMRQETQYF.

The rearrangement uses TRBV18 and TRBJ1-2, with D uncertain. V lost 3 bases to trimming and J lost 4 bases, with 9 bases between them. CDR1 and CDR2 from the germline V gene are KGHSH and LQKENI. This CDR3 is 13 amino acids long. CDR3 protein: CASSPDLGYGYTF. The CDR3 region has the DNA TGTGCCAGCTCACCCGACCTGGGCTATGGCTACACCTTC.

Comment on this clone: Different DNA sequences within this sample yield the same CDR3. As DNA, the CDR3 is TGCGCCAGCAGCTCCCCGACTCCTGGGGGATATGAGCAGTTCTTC. It is translated as CASSSPTPGGYEQFF. This chain joins TRBV5-1 and TRBJ2-1; D may match TRBD1 or TRBD2 (5 bases each). V was shortened by 3 bases and J by 8 bases, with 18 bases between the two germline ends. The germline gives CDR1 SGHRS, CDR2 YFSETQ. CDR3 size: 15 residues.

The chain recombines TRBV5-6 with TRBJ2-7; D is unresolved. Between the trimmed V and J ends, which lost 2 bases and 1 base, there was a span of 4 bases. CDR1 is SGHDT and CDR2 is YYEEEE in the germline V gene. This CDR3 comprises 12 residues. The CDR3 region is CASSLNSYEQYF. In nucleotides, the CDR3 is TGTGCCAGCAGCTTAAATTCCTACGAGCAGTACTTC.

This clone was seen just once. This chain joins TRBV4-3 and TRBJ1-3; D ambiguous. The CDR3 spans 16 residues. V lost 0 bases to trimming and J lost 2 bases, with 11 bases between them. CDR1 is LGHNA and CDR2 is YSLEER in the germline V gene. CDR3 sequence reads: CASSQDPAATGNTIYF. The CDR3, as DNA: TGCGCCAGCAGCCAAGATCCGGCAGCCACTGGAAACACCATATATTTT.

This clone was recorded only once. The chain uses TRBV7-8 and TRBJ2-3; 10 nucleotides agree with TRBD2. The CDR3 is 15 amino acids. V was clipped by 4 bases and J by 2 bases; unmatched bases: 3. Per the germline V gene, CDR1 is SGHVS and CDR2 is FQNEAQ. CDR3 sequence (DNA): TGTGCCAGCAGCTATCTAGCGGGAGTCACAGATACGCAGTATTTT. Amino acids: CASSYLAGVTDTQYF.

The chain has TRBV27 and TRBJ2-5, with 8 bases that match TRBD1. V dropped 4 bases and J dropped 5; count of bases not matched to a gene: 12. Germline V gene lookup returns CDR1 MNHEY and CDR2 SMNVEV (reference sequence). The CDR3 consists of 16 residues. CDR3 residues: CASSSLRTGRMETQYF. CDR3 bases: TGTGCCAGCAGTTCGCTACGGACAGGGAGAATGGAGACCCAGTACTTC.

J is TRBJ1-5 and V is TRBV19, with 9 bases fitting TRBD1. Trimming took 6 bases from V and 9 from J; bases not matched to a gene: 12. CDR1 LNHDA and CDR2 SQIVND come from the germline V gene (reference sequence). CDR3 length: 15 residues. The CDR3 spells CASRTVGQGLLPQHF. The CDR3 coding sequence is TGTGCCAGTAGAACTGTTGGACAGGGGTTATTGCCCCAGCATTTT.

The J gene is TRBJ2-7, the V gene TRBV5-1; 12 bases are a match to TRBD1. V lost 4 bases to trimming and J lost 5 bases; unmatched junction nucleotides: 7. The length of the CDR3 is 15 residues. Germline-derived CDR1 and CDR2 are SGHRS and YFSETQ. The CDR3: CASSLGTGGYDEQYF. The CDR3 DNA follows: TGCGCCAGCAGCCTAGGGACAGGGGGCTATGACGAGCAGTACTTC.

V is TRBV6-5 and J is TRBJ2-7, with D tentatively TRBD1 (6 bases). Trimming left V 10 bases short and J 0 bases short, with 10 bases between. Looked up from germline, CDR1 is MNHEY and CDR2 is SVGAGI. The CDR3 runs to 12 residues. The CDR3 sequence is CATRTVSYEQYF. The CDR3 coding sequence is TGTGCCACCCGGACAGTCTCCTACGAGCAGTACTTC.

This chain uses TRBV2 with TRBJ1-1, with a weak D call TRBD1 (6 bases). The germline CDR1 and CDR2 sequences are SNHLY and FYNNEI. Trimming removed 0 bases from V and 4 bases from J, with 12 bases in between. CDR3 size: 15 residues. The CDR3 spells CASSEAGYRVTEAFF. The DNA of the CDR3 is TGTGCCAGCAGTGAAGCGGGGTACAGGGTCACTGAAGCTTTCTTT.

The V and J genes are TRBV19 and TRBJ1-3; no clear D. This CDR3 has 17 residues. Germline V gene lookup returns CDR1 LNHDA and CDR2 SQIVND (reference sequence). V was shortened by 3 bases and J by 0 bases, with 15 bases between the two germline ends. CDR3 loop: CASSMSVASLSGNTIYF. DNA for the CDR3: TGTGCCAGTAGTATGTCGGTTGCCAGTCTCTCTGGAAACACCATATATTTT.

V gene TRBV7-2 combines with J gene TRBJ1-1, with a tentative D call TRBD1 (6 bases). This CDR3 has 13 amino acids. Trimming pared 4 bases from V and 2 bases from J, leaving 8 bases between. In germline, CDR1 is SGHTA, CDR2 FQGNSA. The CDR3 DNA is TGTGCCAGCAGCTCGGACAGAAACACTGAAGCTTTCTTT. Translation gives CASSSDRNTEAFF.

This chain links TRBV7-9 with TRBJ2-7, with 9 bases identical to TRBD1. Germline V CDR1 and CDR2: SEHNR, FQNEAQ (reference sequence). This CDR3 has 16 residues. Trimming took 2 bases from V and 1 from J; bases not matched to a gene: 6. The CDR3 here is CASSLIPDRGSYEQYF. The CDR3 bases are TGTGCCAGCAGCTTAATTCCGGACAGGGGTTCCTACGAGCAGTACTTC.

This rearrangement joins TRBV19 to TRBJ2-7; D is uncertain. V was cut by 7 bases and J by 7 bases, with 14 bases left in between. The CDR3 spans 12 residues. The germline V gene encodes CDR1 LNHDA and CDR2 SQIVND (reference sequence). The CDR3 nucleotides are TGTGCCAGTACAGATCCGCTCGGGGAGCAGTACTTC. This encodes CASTDPLGEQYF.

The chain combines TRBV15 with TRBJ2-7, with TRBD1 matching 8 bases. The germline V gene has CDR1 LNHNV and CDR2 YYDKDF (reference sequence). Unmatched junction bases numbered 3, after V lost 3 bases and J lost 2 bases. This CDR3 has 14 amino acids. DNA of the CDR3: TGTGCCACCAGCAGCGACAGGGGACCCTACGAGCAGTACTTC. It is translated as CATSSDRGPYEQYF. Full variable domain (rest looked up from reference TRBV15 and TRBJ2-7): DAMVIQNPRYQVTQFGKPVTLSCSQTLNHNVMYWYQQKSSQAPKLLFHYYDKDFNNEADTPDNFQSRRPNTSFCFLDIRSPGLGDTAMYLCATSSDRGPYEQYFGPGTRLTVT.

The rearrangement uses TRBV30 and TRBJ2-1, with D possibly being TRBD2 (6 bases). The length of the CDR3 is 13 residues. Germline V CDR1 and CDR2: GTSNPN, SVGIG (reference sequence). V lost 3 bases and J lost 4, with 10 bases in between. Here the CDR3 reads CAWRLAEYNEQFF. CDR3 nucleotides: TGTGCCTGGAGACTAGCTGAGTACAATGAGCAGTTCTTC.